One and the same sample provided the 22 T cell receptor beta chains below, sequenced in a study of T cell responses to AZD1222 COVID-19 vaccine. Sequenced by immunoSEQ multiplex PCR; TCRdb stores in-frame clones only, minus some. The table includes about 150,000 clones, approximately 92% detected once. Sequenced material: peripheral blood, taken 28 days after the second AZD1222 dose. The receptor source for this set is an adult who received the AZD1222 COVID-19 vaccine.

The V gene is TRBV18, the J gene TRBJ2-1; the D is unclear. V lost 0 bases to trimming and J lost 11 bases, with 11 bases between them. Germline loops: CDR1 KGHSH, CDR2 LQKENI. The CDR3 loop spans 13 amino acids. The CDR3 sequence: CASSPPAANQQFF. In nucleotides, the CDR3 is TGTGCCAGCTCACCACCTGCCGCGAACCAGCAGTTCTTC.

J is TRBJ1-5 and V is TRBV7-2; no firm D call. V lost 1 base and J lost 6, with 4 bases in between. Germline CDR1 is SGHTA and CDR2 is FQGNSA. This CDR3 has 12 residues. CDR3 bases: TGTGCCAGCAGCTTAGATATTCAGCCCCAGCATTTT. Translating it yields CASSLDIQPQHF.

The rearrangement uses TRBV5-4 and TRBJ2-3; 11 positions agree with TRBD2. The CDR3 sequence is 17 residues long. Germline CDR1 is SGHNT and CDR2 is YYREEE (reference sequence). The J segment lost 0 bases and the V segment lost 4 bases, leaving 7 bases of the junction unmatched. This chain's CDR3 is CASSHLAGGGSTDTQYF. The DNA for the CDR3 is TGTGCCAGCAGCCACTTAGCGGGAGGGGGTAGCACAGATACGCAGTATTTT.

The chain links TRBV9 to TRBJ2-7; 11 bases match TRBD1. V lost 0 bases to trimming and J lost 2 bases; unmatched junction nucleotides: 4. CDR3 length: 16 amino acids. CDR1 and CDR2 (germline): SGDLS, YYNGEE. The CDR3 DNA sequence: TGTGCCAGCAGCGTAGACCCGGGACAGGGGGCCTACGAGCAGTACTTC. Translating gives CASSVDPGQGAYEQYF.

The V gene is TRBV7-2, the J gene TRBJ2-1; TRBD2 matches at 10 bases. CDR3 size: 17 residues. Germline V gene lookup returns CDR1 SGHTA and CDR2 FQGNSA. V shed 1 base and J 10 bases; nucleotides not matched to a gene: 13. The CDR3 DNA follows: TGTGCCAGCAGCTTAGGTCCCGCGACTAGCGGGCGATCCGAGCAGTTCTTC. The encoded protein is CASSLGPATSGRSEQFF.

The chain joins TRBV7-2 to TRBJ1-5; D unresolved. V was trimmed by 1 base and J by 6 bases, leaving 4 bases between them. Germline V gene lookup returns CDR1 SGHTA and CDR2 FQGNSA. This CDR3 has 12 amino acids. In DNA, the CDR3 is TGTGCCAGCAGCTTAGAGAGTCAGCCCCAGCATTTT. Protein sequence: CASSLESQPQHF.

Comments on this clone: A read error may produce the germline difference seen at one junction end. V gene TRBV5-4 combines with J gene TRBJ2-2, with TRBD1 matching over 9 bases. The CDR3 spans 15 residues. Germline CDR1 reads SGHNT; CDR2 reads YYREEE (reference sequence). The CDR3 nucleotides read TGCGGCAGCAGCAAGGGACAGGGGAACACCGGGGAGCTGTTTTTT. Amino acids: CGSSKGQGNTGELFF.

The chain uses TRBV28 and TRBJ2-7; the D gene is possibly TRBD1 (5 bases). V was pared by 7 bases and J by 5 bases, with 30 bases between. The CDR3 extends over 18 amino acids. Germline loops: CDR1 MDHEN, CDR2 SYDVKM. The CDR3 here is CASNKGRYRGTGFHEQYF. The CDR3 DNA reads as TGTGCCAGCAACAAGGGCAGATACAGAGGTACAGGATTCCACGAGCAGTACTTC.

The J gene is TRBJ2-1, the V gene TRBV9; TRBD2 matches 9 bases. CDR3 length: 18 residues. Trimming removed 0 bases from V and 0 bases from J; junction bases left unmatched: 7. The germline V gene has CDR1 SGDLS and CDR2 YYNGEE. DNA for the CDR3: TGTGCCAGCAGCGTAGACGGGACTAGCTCCAGCTCCTACAATGAGCAGTTCTTC. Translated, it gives CASSVDGTSSSSYNEQFF.

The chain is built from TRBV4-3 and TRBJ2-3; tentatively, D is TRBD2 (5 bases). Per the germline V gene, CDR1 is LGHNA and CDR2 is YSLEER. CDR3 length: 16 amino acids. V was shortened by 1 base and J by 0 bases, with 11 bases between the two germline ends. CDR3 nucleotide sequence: TGCGCCAGCAGCCAAGGCCCCCGCGGGAGCACAGATACGCAGTATTTT. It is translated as CASSQGPRGSTDTQYF.

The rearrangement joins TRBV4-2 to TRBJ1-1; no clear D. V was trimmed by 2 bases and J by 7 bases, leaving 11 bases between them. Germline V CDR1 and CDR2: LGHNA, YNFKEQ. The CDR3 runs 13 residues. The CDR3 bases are TGTGCCAGCAGCCAAAGGAGCGTAGGTGAAGCTTTCTTT. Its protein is CASSQRSVGEAFF.

CDR3 DNA sequence: TGTGCCAGCAGCTTAAACGCAGGGACGAACACTGAAGCTTTCTTT. It encodes CASSLNAGTNTEAFF. The V and J genes are TRBV7-3 and TRBJ1-1; D might be TRBD1 (5 bases). The CDR3 spans 15 residues. Trimming cost V 1 base and J 1 base, with 10 bases left between them. CDR1 and CDR2 from the germline V gene are SGHTA and FQGTGA.

As DNA, the CDR3 is TGTGCCAGCAGCTTAGATGCAACAGGGAGTAGCTATGGCTACACCTTC. Amino acid sequence: CASSLDATGSSYGYTF. The chain has TRBV11-2 and TRBJ1-2; D is perhaps TRBD1 (6 bases). V lost 0 bases to trimming and J lost 4 bases, with 15 bases between them. CDR1 SGHAT and CDR2 FQNNGV come from the germline V gene. The CDR3 is 16 residues long.

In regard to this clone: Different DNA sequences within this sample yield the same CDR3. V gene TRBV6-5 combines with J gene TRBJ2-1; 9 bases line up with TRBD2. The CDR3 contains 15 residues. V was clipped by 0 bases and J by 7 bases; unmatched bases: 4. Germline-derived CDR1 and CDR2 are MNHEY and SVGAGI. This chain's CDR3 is CASSYSRTSENEQFF. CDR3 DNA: TGTGCCAGCAGTTACTCTAGGACTAGCGAAAATGAGCAGTTCTTC.

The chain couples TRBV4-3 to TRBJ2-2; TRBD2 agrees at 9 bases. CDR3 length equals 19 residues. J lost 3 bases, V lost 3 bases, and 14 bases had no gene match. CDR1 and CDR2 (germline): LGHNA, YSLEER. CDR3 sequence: CASSQTSGGRALDTGELFF. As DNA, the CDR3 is TGCGCCAGCAGCCAGACCTCTGGCGGGAGGGCCCTGGACACCGGGGAGCTGTTTTTT.

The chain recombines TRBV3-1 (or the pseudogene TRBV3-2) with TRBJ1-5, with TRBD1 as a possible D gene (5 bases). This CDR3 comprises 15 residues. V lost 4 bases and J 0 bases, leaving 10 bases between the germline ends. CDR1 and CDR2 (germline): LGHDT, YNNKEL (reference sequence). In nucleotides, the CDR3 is TGTGCCAGCAGCCCTACAGGCCCTAGCAATCAGCCCCAGCATTTT. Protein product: CASSPTGPSNQPQHF.

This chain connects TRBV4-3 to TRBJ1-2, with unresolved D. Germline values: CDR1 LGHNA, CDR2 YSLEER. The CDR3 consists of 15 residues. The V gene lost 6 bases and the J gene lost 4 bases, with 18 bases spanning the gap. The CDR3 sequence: CASSQSRAFSYGYTF. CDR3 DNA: TGCGCCAGCAGTCAGTCGAGGGCTTTTAGCTATGGCTACACCTTC.

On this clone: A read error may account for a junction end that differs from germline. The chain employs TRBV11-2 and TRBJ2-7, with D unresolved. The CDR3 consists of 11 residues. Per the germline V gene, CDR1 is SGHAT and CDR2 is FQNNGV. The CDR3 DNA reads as TGTGCCAGCAGCCCACAGTCGGCTACGGGCTTC. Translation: CASSPQSATGF.

The CDR3 reads CSVADRGNYGYTF. The CDR3 DNA is TGCAGCGTGGCGGACAGGGGGAACTATGGCTACACCTTC. The V gene is TRBV29-1, the J gene TRBJ1-2; TRBD1 matches 10 bases. V shed 6 bases, J shed 2 bases, and the junction held 3 bases outside the gene matches. The CDR3 is 13 amino acids. Germline assignment: CDR1 SQVTM and CDR2 ANQGSEA.

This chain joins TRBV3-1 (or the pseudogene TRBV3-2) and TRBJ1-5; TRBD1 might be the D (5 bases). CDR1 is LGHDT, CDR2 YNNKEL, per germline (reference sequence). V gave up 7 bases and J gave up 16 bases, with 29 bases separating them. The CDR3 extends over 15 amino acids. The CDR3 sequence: CASTHIGRWGGLGHF. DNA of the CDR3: TGTGCCAGCACCCACATTGGGAGGTGGGGGGGATTAGGTCATTTT.

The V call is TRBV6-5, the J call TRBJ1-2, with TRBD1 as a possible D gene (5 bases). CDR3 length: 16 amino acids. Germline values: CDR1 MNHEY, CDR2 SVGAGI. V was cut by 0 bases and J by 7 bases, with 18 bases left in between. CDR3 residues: CASSYSIGQGRFGYTF. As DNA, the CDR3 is TGTGCCAGCAGTTACTCGATAGGGCAGGGCCGCTTTGGCTACACCTTC.

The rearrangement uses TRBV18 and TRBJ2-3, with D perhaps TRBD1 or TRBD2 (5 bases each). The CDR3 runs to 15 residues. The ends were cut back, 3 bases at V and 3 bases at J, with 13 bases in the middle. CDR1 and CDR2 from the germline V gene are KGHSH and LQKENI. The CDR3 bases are TGTGCCAGCTCACCGACAGATTGGAGGACAGATACGCAGTATTTT. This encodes CASSPTDWRTDTQYF.